The 27 T cell receptor beta chains presented below share a single source sample, sequenced in a study of blood T cells in healthy people across ages. PCR was performed a second time for about 6 to 12 cycles using a sample-barcoded 5' primer and a J-beta primer mix. TCRdb ran MiXCR on the 5' RACE reads and lists one entry per CDR3 protein. The table records approximately 900,000 distinct CDR3 sequences, 40% to 60% of them present only once. Sequencing input: blood. These receptors all stem from a young man in good health.

The chain combines TRBV2 with TRBJ1-6; possible D gene TRBD1, 5 bases. The V gene lost 0 bases and the J gene lost 9 bases, with 12 bases spanning the gap. The CDR3 runs to 15 residues. Germline V gene lookup returns CDR1 SNHLY and CDR2 FYNNEI. This CDR3 reads CASSEAPGQGSPLHF. CDR3 bases: TGTGCCAGCAGTGAAGCGCCGGGCCAGGGTTCACCCCTCCACTTT.

This clonotype was found a few times. This chain uses TRBV27 with TRBJ2-7; no firm D call. The germline gives CDR1 MNHEY, CDR2 SMNVEV (reference sequence). This CDR3 is 12 amino acids long. The V and J ends lost 5 bases and 10 bases respectively, with 15 bases between them. CDR3 sequence (DNA): TGTGCCAGCAGTGGCGGTCTACGACGTCAGTACTTC. Protein sequence: CASSGGLRRQYF.

The chain joins TRBV21-1 to TRBJ2-5. TRBV21-1 is given as a pseudogene. This CDR3 region has 12 residues. CDR3 sequence reads: CASSKAEQTQYF. CDR3 bases: TGTGCCAGCAGCAAAGCTGAACAGACCCAGTACTTC.

The chain carries TRBV4-2 and TRBJ2-3; 8 nucleotides agree with TRBD2. Germline V gene lookup returns CDR1 LGHNA and CDR2 YNFKEQ. Germline trimming cut 1 base from V and 10 bases from J; bases unmatched to any gene: 7. The CDR3 has 14 amino acids. The CDR3 DNA sequence: TGTGCCAGCAGCCAAGGACGTCGGGGGGGCGCGCAGTATTTT. This encodes CASSQGRRGGAQYF.

The gene calls are TRBV6-1 and TRBJ1-4; TRBD1 is a possible D gene (5 bases). Trimming cost V 0 bases and J 4 bases, with 9 bases left between them. The germline CDR1 and CDR2 sequences are MNHNS and SASEGT. The CDR3 extends over 15 amino acids. CDR3 sequence: CASSEARTYNEKLFF. The CDR3 coding sequence is TGTGCCAGCAGTGAAGCGCGGACATATAATGAAAAACTGTTTTTT.

The chain carries TRBV27 and TRBJ2-2; weak D call: TRBD1 (6 bases). From germline, CDR1 is MNHEY and CDR2 SMNVEV (reference sequence). V lost 1 base and J 4 bases, leaving 22 bases between the germline ends. This CDR3 region has 19 residues. The CDR3 region has the DNA TGTGCCAGCAGTTTATACACTCGGACAGTCGCAAGCCCCACCGGGGAGCTGTTTTTT. Protein: CASSLYTRTVASPTGELFF.

In this sample, this clonotype turned up a few times. The chain uses TRBV3-1 and TRBJ2-7; D might be TRBD1 or TRBD2, each matching 5 bases. The germline CDR1 and CDR2 sequences are LGHDT and YNNKEL (reference sequence). V was cut by 4 bases and J by 4 bases, with 14 bases left in between. The length of the CDR3 is 14 residues. CDR3 loop: CASSPLRELYEQYF. In nucleotides, the CDR3 is TGTGCCAGCAGCCCTCTCAGGGAGCTTTACGAGCAGTACTTC.

The chain joins TRBV12-5 to TRBJ1-2; unclear D gene. Germline V CDR1 and CDR2: LGHNT, FRNRAP. The CDR3 runs to 15 residues. Deletions cut 5 bases from V and 0 bases from J, with 13 bases between. The CDR3 loop reads CASGNPTLPNYGYTF. The CDR3, as DNA: TGTGCTAGTGGTAATCCGACACTTCCTAACTATGGCTACACCTTC.

The chain has TRBV20-1 and TRBJ1-5; D may be TRBD1 (5 bases). The germline gives CDR1 DFQATT, CDR2 SNEGSKA (reference sequence). The CDR3 is made up of 16 amino acids. V was shortened by 5 bases and J by 1 base, with 18 bases between the two germline ends. The CDR3 DNA reads as TGCAGTGCTCCATCCGGGAAAAGGGGAAGCAATCAGCCCCAGCATTTT. This codes for CSAPSGKRGSNQPQHF.

The chain recombines TRBV3-1 with TRBJ2-1; D perhaps matches TRBD1 (5 bases). Trimming cost V 1 base and J 1 base, with 11 bases left between them. The CDR3 has 16 residues. The germline V gene encodes CDR1 LGHDT and CDR2 YNNKEL (reference sequence). CDR3 region: CASSQGSGRSYNEQFF. DNA of the CDR3: TGTGCCAGCAGCCAAGGGTCAGGGCGATCCTACAATGAGCAGTTCTTC.

For this clonotype: Being one base from a much bigger clone, this may be a read error. The chain employs TRBV4-3 and TRBJ2-6; D unclear. CDR3 length equals 17 residues. Germline values: CDR1 LGHNA, CDR2 YSLEER. Trimming pared 2 bases from V and 1 base from J, leaving 12 bases between. CDR3 amino acids: CASSQRQVLSGANVLTF. The CDR3 DNA is TGCGCCAGCAGCCAAAGGCAGGTCTTATCTGGGGCCAACGTCCTGACTTTC.

The rearrangement links TRBV28 to TRBJ2-1, with D tentatively TRBD1 or TRBD2 (6 bases each). CDR3 length: 15 residues. CDR1 is MDHEN and CDR2 is SYDVKM in the germline V gene. V was cut by 4 bases and J by 6 bases, with 16 bases left in between. CDR3 in DNA: TGTGCCAGCAGTTCGGGGGCAACCATGAGCAATGAGCAGTTCTTC. Translated, it gives CASSSGATMSNEQFF.

This clonotype has just one count. J is TRBJ2-3 and V is TRBV5-1; 9 nucleotides line up with TRBD2. This CDR3 spans 18 amino acids. The V gene end was trimmed by 1 base and the J gene end by 0 bases; junction bases not matched to a gene: 9. Germline V gives CDR1 SGHRS, CDR2 YFSETQ. For the CDR3, the DNA is TGCGCCAGCAGCTTGAGCCCTTCTAGCGGGGCTAGCACAGATACGCAGTATTTT. Encoded protein: CASSLSPSSGASTDTQYF.

V is TRBV4-1 and J is TRBJ2-1; TRBD1 might be the D (6 bases). Germline CDR1 is MGHRA and CDR2 is YSYEKL. The CDR3 has 16 residues. Trimming removed 0 bases from V and 10 bases from J, with 19 bases in between. The CDR3 reads CASSQDEGRGAPEQFF. DNA of the CDR3: TGCGCCAGCAGCCAAGATGAGGGCAGGGGCGCACCGGAGCAGTTCTTC.

This clonotype has a handful of counts. The chain uses TRBV6-2 or TRBV6-3 and TRBJ2-1; D is possibly TRBD1 (5 bases). Trimming left V 8 bases short and J 5 bases short, with 13 bases between. Germline V gives CDR1 MNHEY, CDR2 SVGEGT. CDR3 length equals 13 residues. This CDR3 reads CASGSTANNEQFF. CDR3 sequence (DNA): TGTGCCAGCGGCTCGACAGCTAACAATGAGCAGTTCTTC.

In its sample, this clonotype was seen a few times. V is TRBV24-1 and J is TRBJ2-3, with 9 bases matching TRBD2. The V gene end was trimmed by 10 bases and the J gene end by 1 base; junction bases not matched to a gene: 8. Germline V gene data show CDR1 as KGHDR and CDR2 as SFDVKD. CDR3 length equals 15 residues. The CDR3 protein is CATQRAGGGTDTQYF. CDR3 sequence (DNA): TGTGCCACGCAGAGAGCGGGGGGCGGCACAGATACGCAGTATTTT.

The chain uses TRBV20-1 and TRBJ2-1; 11 bases fit TRBD1. The germline V gene encodes CDR1 DFQATT and CDR2 SNEGSKA (reference sequence). CDR3 length: 16 residues. V lost 5 bases, J lost 5 bases, and 11 bases stayed unmatched. The CDR3 DNA reads as TGCAGTGCTGGAACACCCGGGACAGGGGGACACAATGAGCAGTTCTTC. Its protein is CSAGTPGTGGHNEQFF.

The chain links TRBV6-5 to TRBJ2-3, with 10 bases lining up with TRBD2. CDR1 and CDR2 (germline): MNHEY, SVGAGI. Germline trimming cut 6 bases from V and 2 bases from J; bases unmatched to any gene: 8. The CDR3 is 16 amino acids. The CDR3 DNA sequence: TGTGCCAGCAGCCTAGCGGGGGCCTTAATCACAGATACGCAGTATTTT. It is translated as CASSLAGALITDTQYF.

The V gene is TRBV19, the J gene TRBJ2-7; a weak D match, TRBD1 (6 bases). The CDR3 totals 13 residues. The germline gives CDR1 LNHDA, CDR2 SQIVND (reference sequence). Trimming removed 8 bases from V and 2 bases from J, with 13 bases in between. The CDR3 DNA follows: TGTGCCAGTGCCACCGGGACACCCTACGAGCAGTACTTC. As protein: CASATGTPYEQYF.

The chain is built from TRBV15 and TRBJ2-1; the match to TRBD1 covers 8 bases. The CDR3 length is 17 residues. Germline-derived CDR1 and CDR2 are LNHNV and YYDKDF (reference sequence). V was pared by 3 bases and J by 3 bases, with 10 bases of the junction left unmatched. The CDR3 DNA is TGTGCCACCAGCAGCCGGACAGGGAATATTGGCTACAATGAGCAGTTCTTC. Its protein is CATSSRTGNIGYNEQFF.

The CDR3 DNA is TGTGCCAGCAGCGGACAGGGAGATAGCAATCAGCCCCAGCATTTT. Translating it yields CASSGQGDSNQPQHF. V and J are TRBV2 and TRBJ1-5, with TRBD1 matching 8 bases. V was pared by 6 bases and J by 0 bases, with 4 bases of the junction left unmatched. The CDR3 runs to 15 residues. CDR1 and CDR2 from the germline V gene are SNHLY and FYNNEI.

The chain employs TRBV20-1 and TRBJ2-5, with 10 bases lining up with TRBD1. The last part of the DNA fits TRBJ2-7 better; the J call may be wrong. The CDR3 runs to 13 residues. Germline V gives CDR1 DFQATT, CDR2 SNEGSKA (reference sequence). CDR3 protein: CSAIKTGGDEQYF. The CDR3 nucleotides read TGCAGTGCCATTAAGACAGGGGGCGACGAGCAGTACTTC.

The chain couples TRBV4-1 to TRBJ2-7; possible D gene TRBD2, 6 bases. The J call is uncertain, as TRBJ2-5 better fits the DNA end. The CDR3 extends over 13 amino acids. From germline, CDR1 is MGHRA and CDR2 YSYEKL. CDR3 nucleotide sequence: TGCGCCAGCAGCCGTGGAGGGATAGAGACCCAGTACTTC. It is translated as CASSRGGIETQYF.

The chain carries TRBV3-1 and TRBJ2-5; D might be TRBD1 or TRBD2, each matching 5 bases. V lost 0 bases and J 7 bases, leaving 12 bases between the germline ends. There are 14 residues in the CDR3. Germline V lookup: CDR1 LGHDT, CDR2 YNNKEL (reference sequence). DNA of the CDR3: TGTGCCAGCAGCCAAGATACGGTGAGGGGGACCCAGTACTTC. This translates into CASSQDTVRGTQYF.

This clonotype appeared a few times. The chain employs TRBV4-2 and TRBJ2-3, with 11 bases identical to TRBD2. The length of the CDR3 is 18 residues. Germline CDR1 is LGHNA and CDR2 is YNFKEQ. Trimming cost V 2 bases and J 0 bases; bases outside gene matches: 7. The DNA for the CDR3 is TGTGCCAGCAGCCAATATACTAGCGGGGGCCCTAGCACAGATACGCAGTATTTT. Protein product: CASSQYTSGGPSTDTQYF.

As DNA, the CDR3 is TGCAGTGCGAGAACCATAGGCCCTGAAGCCCTTCCCAATAATTCACCCCTCCACTTT. It codes for CSARTIGPEALPNNSPLHF. This chain joins TRBV20-1 and TRBJ1-6, with D unresolved. Germline V CDR1 and CDR2: DFQATT, SNEGSKA (reference sequence). The CDR3 extends over 19 amino acids. V was clipped by 6 bases and J by 5 bases, with 29 bases between them.

This chain joins TRBV4-1 and TRBJ1-2; D perhaps matches TRBD1 (6 bases). Trimming shortened V by 1 base and J by 13 bases, and 16 bases separated the two germline ends. CDR3 length: 13 residues. Germline CDR1 reads MGHRA; CDR2 reads YSYEKL. In DNA form, the CDR3 reads TGCGCCAGCAGCCAAGGTCCCACCACAGGGTGCACCTTC. It is translated as CASSQGPTTGCTF.